These 21 T cell receptor beta chains originate from one sample sequenced in a study of OX40 agonist ivuxolimab in advanced cancers. Profiled with immunoSEQ multiplex PCR; TCRdb holds only in-frame clones, not every one. The sample consists of around 98,000 clones, about 83% of them appearing once. The input for sequencing was CD4+ or CD8+ T cells sorted from blood, taken in a trial of the OX40 agonist ivuxolimab. Receptors were obtained from an adult with an advanced solid tumor such as melanoma, head and neck, liver or kidney cancer.

The genes are TRBV19 and TRBJ2-2; D uncertain. V shed 6 bases and J shed 6 bases, with 14 bases lying between them. Germline CDR1 reads LNHDA; CDR2 reads SQIVND (reference sequence). This CDR3 is built from 14 residues. The CDR3 nucleotides read TGTGCCAGTAGCACAGACGGAGCCCCCGGGGAGCTGTTTTTT. Translating gives CASSTDGAPGELFF.

The rearrangement links TRBV6-5 to TRBJ1-1; tentatively, D is TRBD1 (5 bases). V lost 5 bases and J lost 2, with 12 bases in between. The CDR3 is 14 residues long. Germline lookup yields CDR1 MNHEY and CDR2 SVGAGI. CDR3 sequence (DNA): TGTGCCAGCAGTCTTCGACAGAGCAACACTGAAGCTTTCTTT. It is translated as CASSLRQSNTEAFF.

The chain combines TRBV7-9 with TRBJ1-1; D unclear. Germline V gene data show CDR1 as SEHNR and CDR2 as FQNEAQ (reference sequence). CDR3 size: 12 residues. V shed 5 bases and J shed 9 bases, with 13 bases lying between them. Here the CDR3 DNA reads TGTGCCAGCAGCCCCGACTCATCTAAAGCTTTCTTT. Its translation is CASSPDSSKAFF.

The chain recombines TRBV7-9 with TRBJ1-2; D is possibly TRBD1 (6 bases). Germline CDR1 and CDR2: SEHNR and FQNEAQ (reference sequence). This CDR3 spans 16 amino acids. V was clipped by 5 bases and J by 3 bases, with 19 bases between them. This CDR3 is CASSQLGGRGHYGYTF. The CDR3 DNA is TGTGCCAGCAGCCAATTAGGAGGCAGGGGCCACTATGGCTACACCTTC. Full variable domain (outside the CDR3, taken from reference TRBV7-9 and TRBJ1-2): DTGVSQNPRHKITKRGQNVTFRCDPISEHNRLYWYRQTLGQGPEFLTYFQNEAQLEKSRLLSDRFSAERPKGSFSTLEIQRTEQGDSAMYLCASSQLGGRGHYGYTFGSGTRLTVV.

This chain joins TRBV25-1 and TRBJ1-2; D unclear. CDR1 MGHDK and CDR2 SYGVNS come from the germline V gene. V dropped 5 bases and J dropped 8 bases, with 12 bases sitting between them. The CDR3 is 12 amino acids. Written as DNA, the CDR3 is TGTGCCAGCAGTCGGGCCGCTGTGGGCTACACCTTC. Translated: CASSRAAVGYTF.

This clone showed up just once. The chain recombines TRBV2 with TRBJ2-1; possible D gene TRBD2, 5 bases. Germline V gene data show CDR1 as SNHLY and CDR2 as FYNNEI. The CDR3 extends over 13 amino acids. V was shortened by 10 bases and J by 4 bases, with 14 bases between the two germline ends. As DNA, the CDR3 is TGTGCCACGGGCGAGGGTCCGTACAATGAGCAGTTCTTC. This gives the protein CATGEGPYNEQFF.

This chain joins TRBV18 and TRBJ1-1; weak D call: TRBD1 (5 bases). The CDR3 has 16 amino acids. Trimming cost V 2 bases and J 0 bases, with 13 bases left between them. Per the germline V gene, CDR1 is KGHSH and CDR2 is LQKENI. In DNA, the CDR3 is TGTGCCAGCTCACCAAATCATCCGGGGGTGAACACTGAAGCTTTCTTT. The encoded protein is CASSPNHPGVNTEAFF.

The chain links TRBV6-6 to TRBJ2-1; D not resolved. The CDR3 spans 10 residues. V lost 8 bases, J lost 7 bases, and 6 bases lay in between. Per the germline V gene, CDR1 is MNHNY and CDR2 is SVGAGI (reference sequence). The CDR3 region has the DNA TGTGCCAGCTACGGGAATGAGCAGTTCTTC. As protein: CASYGNEQFF.

In regard to this clone: Other DNA sequences in the sample encode the same CDR3. The chain uses TRBV18 and TRBJ2-7; 7 bases are shared with TRBD1. CDR1 KGHSH and CDR2 LQKENI come from the germline V gene. The CDR3 spans 13 residues. V lost 3 bases to trimming and J lost 5 bases; unmatched junction nucleotides: 4. The CDR3 spells CASSPGQGDEQYF. CDR3 DNA sequence: TGTGCCAGCTCACCCGGGCAGGGGGACGAGCAGTACTTC.

The chain has TRBV11-1 and TRBJ2-5, with a weak D call TRBD1 (6 bases). This CDR3 contains 16 residues. V was clipped by 5 bases and J by 5 bases, with 21 bases between them. Germline-derived CDR1 and CDR2 are SGHAT and FQDESV (reference sequence). The CDR3 here is CASSLRKGQGKETQYF. CDR3 bases: TGTGCCAGCAGCCTACGGAAGGGGCAGGGGAAGGAGACCCAGTACTTC.

This sequence joins TRBV6-5 and TRBJ2-5, with TRBD2 identical over 8 bases. This CDR3 is built from 13 residues. The V gene end was trimmed by 0 bases and the J gene end by 11 bases; junction bases not matched to a gene: 5. Germline CDR1 is MNHEY and CDR2 is SVGAGI. The CDR3: CASSYSRGVEQYF. CDR3 nucleotide sequence: TGTGCCAGCAGTTACTCGCGGGGGGTGGAGCAGTACTTC.

V is TRBV28 and J is TRBJ1-1, with no clear D. V lost 7 bases to trimming and J lost 2 bases, with 5 bases between them. Looked up from germline, CDR1 is MDHEN and CDR2 is SYDVKM. There are 11 residues in the CDR3. The CDR3 loop is CASTQNTEAFF. DNA for the CDR3: TGTGCCAGCACTCAAAACACTGAAGCTTTCTTT.

This clone was counted only a few times. The missing conserved phenylalanine or tryptophan at the end of this CDR3 makes a read error likely. CDR3 loop: CASSSAISPLHL. In DNA, the CDR3 is TGTGCCAGCAGCTCCGCGATTTCACCCCTCCACCTT. The chain recombines TRBV7-9 with TRBJ1-6; D not certain. Germline assignment: CDR1 SEHNR and CDR2 FQNEAQ (reference sequence). The V end lost 4 bases, the J end lost 9 bases, and 7 bases lay between the germline ends. The CDR3 totals 12 residues.

The V and J genes are TRBV18 and TRBJ1-3; D unclear. The CDR3 totals 16 residues. CDR1 and CDR2 from the germline V gene are KGHSH and LQKENI. Trimming took off 3 bases at V and 3 bases at J, with 15 bases between the two ends. CDR3 region: CASSPSPGIGGNTIYF. In DNA form, the CDR3 reads TGTGCCAGCTCACCGTCGCCAGGAATAGGTGGAAACACCATATATTTT.

The rearrangement uses TRBV7-2 and TRBJ2-5; TRBD1 aligns across 8 bases. The CDR3 contains 15 residues. The trim removed 5 bases at V and 3 bases at J, leaving 8 bases unmatched. CDR1 is SGHTA, CDR2 FQGNSA, per germline. The CDR3 is CASSLSWTGKETQYF. In DNA, the CDR3 is TGTGCCAGCAGCCTCTCCTGGACAGGGAAAGAGACCCAGTACTTC.

The chain links TRBV9 to TRBJ1-3, with 8 bases that match TRBD1. CDR3 length: 15 amino acids. The junction had 7 bases not matched to a gene; V was cut back by 4 bases and J by 4 bases. Germline V lookup: CDR1 SGDLS, CDR2 YYNGEE. CDR3 sequence reads: CASSFQGARGNTIYF. As DNA, the CDR3 is TGTGCCAGCAGCTTCCAGGGGGCACGAGGAAACACCATATATTTT.

The J gene is TRBJ1-2, the V gene TRBV6-5; the D is unclear. The germline V gene encodes CDR1 MNHEY and CDR2 SVGAGI. The CDR3 sequence is 13 residues long. V was trimmed by 7 bases and J by 2 bases, leaving 11 bases between them. CDR3 nucleotide sequence: TGTGCCAGCAATCTGTACGAAAACTATGGCTACACCTTC. Protein product: CASNLYENYGYTF.

The V call is TRBV6-5, the J call TRBJ2-1; D remains unclear. Germline CDR1 is MNHEY and CDR2 is SVGAGI. The CDR3 is 13 amino acids. Trimming cost V 6 bases and J 10 bases, with 16 bases left between them. The CDR3: CASSKRSGGEQFF. The CDR3 nucleotides are TGTGCCAGCAGCAAACGGTCTGGTGGGGAGCAGTTCTTC.

The V and J genes are TRBV7-8 and TRBJ1-5, with D possibly TRBD1 on 5 matching bases. This CDR3 contains 17 residues. Germline CDR1 SGHVS, CDR2 FQNEAQ. Trimming pared 1 base from V and 0 bases from J, leaving 13 bases between. This CDR3 reads CASSLVAGLSSNQPQHF. The CDR3 nucleotides read TGTGCCAGCAGCTTAGTGGCAGGGCTATCTAGCAATCAGCCCCAGCATTTT.

CDR3 in amino acids: CSVVPSGIGETQYF. The CDR3 DNA sequence: TGCAGCGTTGTTCCGTCCGGCATTGGGGAGACCCAGTACTTC. This chain links TRBV29-1 with TRBJ2-5; D is undetermined. Germline V gene data show CDR1 as SQVTM and CDR2 as ANQGSEA. CDR3 length: 14 amino acids. V was pared by 4 bases and J by 5 bases, with 17 bases between. Looking up the rest from reference TRBV29-1 and TRBJ2-5 gives the full variable domain: SAVISQKPSRDICQRGTSLTIQCQVDSQVTMMFWYRQQPGQSLTLIATANQGSEATYESGFVIDKFPISRPNLTFSTLTVSNMSPEDSSIYLCSVVPSGIGETQYFGPGTRLLVL.

In DNA, the CDR3 is TGTGCCAGCAGTCGGGGACAGGGAGACTATAATTCACCCCTCCACTTT. As protein: CASSRGQGDYNSPLHF. The chain joins TRBV6-6 to TRBJ1-6; 9 positions agree with TRBD1. The V gene's germline CDR1 is MNHNY and CDR2 SVGAGI (reference sequence). There are 16 residues in the CDR3. J was trimmed by 3 bases and V by 5 bases; bases with no gene match: 5.